This entry features one T cell receptor beta chain sequence. Its antigen remains unidentified. Diagnoses were made from clinical symptoms, serum measures (thyroxine and TRAb), thyroid ultrasound and orbital computed tomography. Researchers amplified the TCR beta CDR3 regions from RNA transcripts. HTBI primers drove first-round RT-PCR of the TCR CDR3. TCRdb re-called the multiplex PCR reads with MiXCR, one entry per CDR3 protein. The sample records approximately 370,000 distinct CDR3 sequences, 17% being singletons. Germline values: CDR1 MNHEY, CDR2 SVGEGT. The length of the CDR3 is 16 residues. Losses at the gene ends were 5 bases for V and 8 bases for J; bases not matched to a gene: 13. The data were taken from a study of T cells in Graves' hyperthyroidism and ophthalmopathy. Turning to the study itself: Prior to any treatment, at the point of initial diagnosis, peripheral blood was collected.

Overall study findings and caveats: Among clonotypes expanded in thyroid above 0.001, most were also found in blood.

The chain uses TRBV6-2 or TRBV6-3 and TRBJ2-1; 9 bases are a match to TRBD1. Sequencing was carried out using blood. The TCR sequence derives from a woman aged 25 to 45 with Graves' hyperthyroidism that later progressed to Graves' ophthalmopathy. The CDR3 spells CASSQRGQGRNYEQFF. The DNA for the CDR3 is TGTGCCAGCAGTCAACGAGGACAGGGGCGTAACTATGAGCAGTTCTTC.